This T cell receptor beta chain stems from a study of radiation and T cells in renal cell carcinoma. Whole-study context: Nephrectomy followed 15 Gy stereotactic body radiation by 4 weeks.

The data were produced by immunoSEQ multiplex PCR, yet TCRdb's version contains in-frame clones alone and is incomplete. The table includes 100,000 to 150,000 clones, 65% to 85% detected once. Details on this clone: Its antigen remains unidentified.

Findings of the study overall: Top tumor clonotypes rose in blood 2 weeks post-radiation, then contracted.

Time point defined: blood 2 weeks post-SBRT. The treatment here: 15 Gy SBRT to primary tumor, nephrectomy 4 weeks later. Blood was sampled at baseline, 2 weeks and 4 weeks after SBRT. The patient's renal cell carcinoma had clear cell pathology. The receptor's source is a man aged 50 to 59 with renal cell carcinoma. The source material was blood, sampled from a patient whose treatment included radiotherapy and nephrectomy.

Here the CDR3 DNA reads TGTGCCAGCAGCCGAGACGGACAGCAGGGGACTGAAGCTTTCTTT. Translated, it gives CASSRDGQQGTEAFF. The rearrangement links TRBV27 to TRBJ1-1; perhaps TRBD1 as D (6 bases). The germline V gene has CDR1 MNHEY and CDR2 SMNVEV (reference sequence). CDR3 length: 15 amino acids. V was trimmed by 6 bases and J by 5 bases, leaving 19 bases between them.